The text below deals with one T cell receptor beta chain. The data belong to a study of STAT5B mutations in CD4+ large granular lymphocyte leukemia. Profiling relied on immunoSEQ multiplex PCR, and the TCRdb table lists in-frame clones only, not all of them. The sample has about 33,000 clones, roughly 79% seen once. The germline V gene encodes CDR1 MDHEN and CDR2 SYDVKM. This CDR3 is built from 17 residues. The chain is built from TRBV28 and TRBJ2-5; TRBD2 agrees at 12 bases. The assigned J gene may be wrong: the sequence end matches TRBJ2-7 better. The sample was CD4+ T cells from blood buffy coats. The sequence was collected from a human donor in good health. This chain's CDR3 is CASSPKGLAGGLGEQYF. The DNA for the CDR3 is TGTGCCAGCAGTCCGAAGGGGCTAGCGGGAGGGCTGGGCGAGCAGTACTTC.